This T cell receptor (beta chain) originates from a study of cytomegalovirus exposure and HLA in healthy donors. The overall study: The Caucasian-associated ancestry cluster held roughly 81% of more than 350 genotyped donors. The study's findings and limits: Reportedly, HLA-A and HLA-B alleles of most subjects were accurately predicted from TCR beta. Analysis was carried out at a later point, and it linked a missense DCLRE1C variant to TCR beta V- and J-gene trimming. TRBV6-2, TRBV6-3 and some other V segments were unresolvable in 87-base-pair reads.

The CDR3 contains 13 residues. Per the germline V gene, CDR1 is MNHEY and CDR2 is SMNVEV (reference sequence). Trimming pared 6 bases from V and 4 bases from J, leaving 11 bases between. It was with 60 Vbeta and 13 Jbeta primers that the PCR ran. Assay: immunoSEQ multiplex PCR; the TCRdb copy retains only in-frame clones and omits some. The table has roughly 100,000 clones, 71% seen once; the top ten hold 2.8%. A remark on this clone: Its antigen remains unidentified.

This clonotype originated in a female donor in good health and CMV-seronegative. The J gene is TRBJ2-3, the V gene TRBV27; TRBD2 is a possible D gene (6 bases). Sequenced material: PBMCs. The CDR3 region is CASSPQRADTQYF. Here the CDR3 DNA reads TGTGCCAGCAGCCCCCAGCGGGCAGATACGCAGTATTTT.